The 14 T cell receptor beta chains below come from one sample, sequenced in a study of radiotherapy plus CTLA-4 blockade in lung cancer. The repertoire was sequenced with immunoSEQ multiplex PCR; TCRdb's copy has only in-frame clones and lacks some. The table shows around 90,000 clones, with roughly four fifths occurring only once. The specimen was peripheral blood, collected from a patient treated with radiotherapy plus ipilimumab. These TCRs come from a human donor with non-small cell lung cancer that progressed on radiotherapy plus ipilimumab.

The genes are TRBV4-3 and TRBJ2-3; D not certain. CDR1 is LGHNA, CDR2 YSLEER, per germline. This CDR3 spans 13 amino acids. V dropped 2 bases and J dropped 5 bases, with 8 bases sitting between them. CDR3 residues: CASSQRREDTQYF. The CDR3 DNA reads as TGCGCCAGCAGCCAAAGACGAGAAGATACGCAGTATTTT.

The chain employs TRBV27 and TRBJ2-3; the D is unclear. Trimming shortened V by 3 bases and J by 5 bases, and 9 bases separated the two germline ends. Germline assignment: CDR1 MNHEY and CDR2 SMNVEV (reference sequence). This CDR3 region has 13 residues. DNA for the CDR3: TGTGCCAGCAGTTTTGGTTGGAAAGATACGCAGTATTTT. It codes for CASSFGWKDTQYF.

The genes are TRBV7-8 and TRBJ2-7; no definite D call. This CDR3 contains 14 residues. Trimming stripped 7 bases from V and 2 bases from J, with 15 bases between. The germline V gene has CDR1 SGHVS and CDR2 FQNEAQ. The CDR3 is CASIPASRTYEQYF. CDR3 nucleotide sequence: TGTGCCAGCATCCCGGCCAGTCGTACCTACGAGCAGTACTTC.

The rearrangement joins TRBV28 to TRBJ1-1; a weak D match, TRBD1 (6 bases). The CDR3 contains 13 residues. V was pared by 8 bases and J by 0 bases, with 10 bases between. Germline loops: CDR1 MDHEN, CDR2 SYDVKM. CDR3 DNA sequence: TGTGCCAGCCATAGGGGGTTGAACACTGAAGCTTTCTTT. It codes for CASHRGLNTEAFF.

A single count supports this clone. CDR3 loop: CASSLNRKNEQFF. The CDR3 coding sequence is TGTGCCAGCAGCTTAAACAGGAAGAATGAGCAGTTCTTC. This rearrangement joins TRBV11-3 to TRBJ2-1; possible D gene TRBD1, 5 bases. The V gene's germline CDR1 is SGHNT and CDR2 YENEEA. The CDR3 extends over 13 amino acids. Trimming pared 2 bases from V and 7 bases from J, leaving 9 bases between. The complete variable domain, with remaining parts taken from reference TRBV11-3 and TRBJ2-1, reads EAGVVQSPRYKIIEKKQPVAFWCNPISGHNTLYWYLQNLGQGPELLIRYENEEAVDDSQLPKDRFSAERLKGVDSTLKIQPAELGDSAVYLCASSLNRKNEQFFGPGTRLTVL.

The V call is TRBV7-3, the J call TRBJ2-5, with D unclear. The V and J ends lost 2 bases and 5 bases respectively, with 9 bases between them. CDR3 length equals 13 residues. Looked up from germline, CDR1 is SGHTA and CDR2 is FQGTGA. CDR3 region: CASSLEARETQYF. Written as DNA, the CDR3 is TGTGCCAGCAGCTTAGAGGCAAGGGAGACCCAGTACTTC.

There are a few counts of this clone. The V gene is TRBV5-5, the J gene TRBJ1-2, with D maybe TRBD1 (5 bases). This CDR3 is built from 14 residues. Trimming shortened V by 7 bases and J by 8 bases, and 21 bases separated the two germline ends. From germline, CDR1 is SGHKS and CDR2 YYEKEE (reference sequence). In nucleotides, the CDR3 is TGTGCCAGCTCAAAGGACATACCCCTAGGAGGCTACACCTTC. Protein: CASSKDIPLGGYTF.

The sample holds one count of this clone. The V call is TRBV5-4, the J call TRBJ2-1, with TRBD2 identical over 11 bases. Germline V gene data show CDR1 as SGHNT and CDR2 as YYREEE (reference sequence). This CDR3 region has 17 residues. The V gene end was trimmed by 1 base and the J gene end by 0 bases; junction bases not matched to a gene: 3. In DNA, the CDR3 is TGTGCCAGCAGCTTGTCTAGCGGGGGGAACTCCTACAATGAGCAGTTCTTC. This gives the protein CASSLSSGGNSYNEQFF.

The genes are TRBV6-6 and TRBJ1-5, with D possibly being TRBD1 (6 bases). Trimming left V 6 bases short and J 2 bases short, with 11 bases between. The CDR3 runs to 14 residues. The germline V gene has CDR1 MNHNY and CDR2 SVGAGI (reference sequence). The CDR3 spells CASSGGRGNQPQHF. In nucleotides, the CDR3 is TGTGCCAGCAGCGGGGGGCGGGGCAATCAGCCCCAGCATTTT.

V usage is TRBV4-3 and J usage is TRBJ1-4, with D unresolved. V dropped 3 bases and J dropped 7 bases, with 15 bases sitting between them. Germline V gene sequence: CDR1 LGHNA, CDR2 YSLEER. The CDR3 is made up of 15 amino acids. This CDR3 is CASSQGWSPREKLFF. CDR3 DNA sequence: TGCGCCAGCAGCCAGGGTTGGAGTCCCCGTGAAAAACTGTTTTTT.

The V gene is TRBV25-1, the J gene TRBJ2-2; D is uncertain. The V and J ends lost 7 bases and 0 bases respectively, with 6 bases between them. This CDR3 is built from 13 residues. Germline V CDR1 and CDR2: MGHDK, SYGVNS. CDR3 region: CASIAPNTGELFF. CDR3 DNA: TGTGCCAGCATCGCGCCGAACACCGGGGAGCTGTTTTTT.

The CDR3 loop is CASSVGVESNQPQHF. The CDR3 bases are TGTGCCAGCAGCGTAGGGGTCGAGAGCAATCAGCCCCAGCATTTT. The chain links TRBV9 to TRBJ1-5, with D unresolved. The CDR3 loop spans 15 amino acids. V lost 0 bases to trimming and J lost 1 base, with 8 bases between them. Germline V CDR1 and CDR2: SGDLS, YYNGEE.

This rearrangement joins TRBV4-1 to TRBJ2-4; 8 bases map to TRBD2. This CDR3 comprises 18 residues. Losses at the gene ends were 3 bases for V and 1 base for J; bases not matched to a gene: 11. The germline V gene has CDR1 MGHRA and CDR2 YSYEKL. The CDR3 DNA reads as TGCGCCAGCAGCCAGTCGATAGCGGGGATAGGGGCCAAAAACATTCAGTACTTC. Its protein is CASSQSIAGIGAKNIQYF.

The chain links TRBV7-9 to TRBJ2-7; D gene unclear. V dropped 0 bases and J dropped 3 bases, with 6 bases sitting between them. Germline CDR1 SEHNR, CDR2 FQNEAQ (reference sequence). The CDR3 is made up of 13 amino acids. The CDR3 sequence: CASSLAGHYEQYF. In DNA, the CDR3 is TGTGCCAGCAGCTTAGCAGGTCACTACGAGCAGTACTTC. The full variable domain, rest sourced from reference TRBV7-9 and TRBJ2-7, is DTGVSQNPRHKITKRGQNVTFRCDPISEHNRLYWYRQTLGQGPEFLTYFQNEAQLEKSRLLSDRFSAERPKGSFSTLEIQRTEQGDSAMYLCASSLAGHYEQYFGPGTRLTVT.